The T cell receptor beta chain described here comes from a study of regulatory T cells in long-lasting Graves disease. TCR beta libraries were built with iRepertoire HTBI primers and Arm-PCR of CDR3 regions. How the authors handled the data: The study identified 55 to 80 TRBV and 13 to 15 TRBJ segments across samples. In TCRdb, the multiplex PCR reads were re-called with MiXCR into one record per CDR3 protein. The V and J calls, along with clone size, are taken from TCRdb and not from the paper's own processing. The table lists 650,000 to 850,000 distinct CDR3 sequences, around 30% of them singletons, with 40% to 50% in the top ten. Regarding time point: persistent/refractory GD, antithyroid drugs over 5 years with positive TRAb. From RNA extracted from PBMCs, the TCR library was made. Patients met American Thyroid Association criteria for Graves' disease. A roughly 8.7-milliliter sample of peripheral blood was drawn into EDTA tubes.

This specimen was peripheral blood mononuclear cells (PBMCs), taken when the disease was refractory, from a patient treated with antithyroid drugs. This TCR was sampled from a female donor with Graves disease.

CDR3 DNA: TGTGCCAGTAGTACCGCCGGGACAGGGAGGGATCAGCCCCAGCATTTT. Translating gives CASSTAGTGRDQPQHF. The gene calls are TRBV19 and TRBJ1-5; 9 bases are a match to TRBD1. Germline values: CDR1 LNHDA, CDR2 SQIVND (reference sequence). V shed 4 bases, J shed 5 bases, and the junction held 9 bases outside the gene matches. CDR3 length: 16 amino acids.